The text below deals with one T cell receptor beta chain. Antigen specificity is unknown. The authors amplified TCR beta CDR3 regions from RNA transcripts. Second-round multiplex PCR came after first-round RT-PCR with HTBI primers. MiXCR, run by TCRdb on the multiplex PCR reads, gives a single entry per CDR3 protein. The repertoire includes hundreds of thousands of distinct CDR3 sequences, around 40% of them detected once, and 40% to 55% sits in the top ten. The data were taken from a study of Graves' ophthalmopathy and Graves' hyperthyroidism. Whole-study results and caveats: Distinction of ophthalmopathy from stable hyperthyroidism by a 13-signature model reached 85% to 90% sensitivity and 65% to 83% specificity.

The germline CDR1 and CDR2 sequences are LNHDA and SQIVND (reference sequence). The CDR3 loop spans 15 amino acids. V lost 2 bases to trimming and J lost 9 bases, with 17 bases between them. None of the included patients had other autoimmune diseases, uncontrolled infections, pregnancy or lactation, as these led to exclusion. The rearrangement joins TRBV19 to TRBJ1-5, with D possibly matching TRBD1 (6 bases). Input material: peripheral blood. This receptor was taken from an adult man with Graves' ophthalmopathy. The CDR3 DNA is TGTGCCAGTAGTATAATGCATGGGGGGCGCGGGCCCCAGCATTTT. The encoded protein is CASSIMHGGRGPQHF.